A selection of T cell receptor beta chains follows, all from one sample in a study of blood T cell repertoires in COVID-19. Data came from immunoSEQ multiplex PCR; TCRdb stores just in-frame clones and leaves some out. Altogether around 97,000 clones are present, 84% being singletons, with the ten largest covering 10% to 15%. The specimen sequenced was peripheral blood. These receptors were obtained from a human donor in a cohort sampled during active or convalescent COVID-19. Both conserved end residues are part of each CDR3.

CDR3aa	v_gene	j_gene	len
CASSKTTGVIAEAFF	TRBV7-9	TRBJ1-1	15
CASRLRGGGSWFEQYF	TRBV2	TRBJ2-7	16
CASSPWGDGENIQYF	TRBV5-4	TRBJ2-4	15
CASRSWTGAYGYTF	TRBV5-4	TRBJ1-2	14
CASSTLTGDLSPGGYTF	TRBV5-6	TRBJ1-2	17
CASSSGTGDSPLHF	TRBV11-2	TRBJ1-6	14
CASSVTPDRSYEQYF	TRBV9	TRBJ2-7	15
CASSQVTGVGYTF	TRBV3-1/TRBV3-2	TRBJ1-2	13
CASSPQASGPVYYNEQFF	TRBV18	TRBJ2-1	18
CASSSVGRETQYF	TRBV27	TRBJ2-5	13
CASSRQGIDSNQPQHF	TRBV14	TRBJ1-5	16
CASSHPRQGFYEQYF	TRBV19	TRBJ2-7	15
CASSRSSGGIPQYF	TRBV3-1/TRBV3-2	TRBJ2-3	14
CASSSQGVGQYF	TRBV2	TRBJ2-7	12
CASSLVAGGYYNEQFF	TRBV3-1/TRBV3-2	TRBJ2-1	16
CASSLTRGESDTQYF	TRBV7-2	TRBJ2-3	15
CAWSVPLAGGRSYNEQFF	TRBV30	TRBJ2-1	18
CASSIDSRFPAYEQYF	TRBV19	TRBJ2-7	16
CASSLGTGGRGYTF	TRBV4-3	TRBJ1-2	14
CASSQRRSGGDVDTQYF	TRBV7-2	TRBJ2-3	17
CASSPYPLAGGYNEQFF	TRBV5-1	TRBJ2-1	17
CASSPSAGAFTDTQYF	TRBV18	TRBJ2-3	16
CASSQVPSGETQYF	TRBV3-1/TRBV3-2	TRBJ2-5	14
CASREDRADNSPLHF	TRBV6-4	TRBJ1-6	15
CASTTDTYEQYF	TRBV5-1	TRBJ2-7	12
CASSLVTGDEKLFF	TRBV27	TRBJ1-4	14
CATDQGQGVQPQHF	TRBV10-3	TRBJ1-5	14
CASSEERQSAGYTF	TRBV19	TRBJ1-2	14
CATSGGGPTDTQYF	TRBV15	TRBJ2-3	14
CASSQSWTGGSPLHF	TRBV4-1	TRBJ1-6	15
CASSQDVGASSGNTIYF	TRBV4-3	TRBJ1-3	17
CASSLPSNQPQHF	TRBV11-2	TRBJ1-5	13
CASSVGSSGGAETQYF	TRBV9	TRBJ2-5	16
CASSMGGRGFWGAGQETQYF	TRBV19	TRBJ2-5	20
CASRPRQGNTEAFF	TRBV19	TRBJ1-1	14
CASSASGQFYEQYF	TRBV5-6	TRBJ2-7	14
CASSEARTGHQPQHF	TRBV2	TRBJ1-5	15
CASSTAWQGGNYGYTF	TRBV19	TRBJ1-2	16
CASSLVSGASYEQYF	TRBV5-1	TRBJ2-7	15
CASSLTGAGNYGYTF	TRBV5-1	TRBJ1-2	15
CASSLPGTNTGELFF	TRBV28	TRBJ2-2	15
CASSLPQVRDTQYF	TRBV5-5	TRBJ2-3	14
CASSVAPLGYGYTF	TRBV9	TRBJ1-2	14
CASSLGSSGAYEQYF	TRBV7-2	TRBJ2-7	15
CSVDPGEGTEAFF	TRBV29-1	TRBJ1-1	13
CASSPTGNQPQHF	TRBV11-3	TRBJ1-5	13
CASSVPSYGYTF	TRBV9	TRBJ1-2	12
CASSFNSGTQYF	TRBV19	TRBJ2-5	12
CASTRTAGEQFF	TRBV3-1/TRBV3-2	TRBJ2-1	12